The 4 T cell receptor beta chains below come from one sample, sequenced in a study of CD8+ T cells in alopecia areata. Treatment described: oral pan-JAK inhibitor, 5-10 mg twice daily. RNA was isolated and reverse transcribed to cDNA, the sequencing template. Only in-frame clones appear in the TCRdb table, and some are missing; sequencing was by immunoSEQ multiplex PCR. Here the sample spans around 210,000 clones, about three fifths being singletons. The sequencing here drew on CD4+ T cells sorted from blood, taken at week 4, from a patient treated with tofacitinib. Every receptor here comes from a human donor with alopecia areata.

V usage is TRBV2 and J usage is TRBJ1-2; D might be TRBD1 (6 bases). Looked up from germline, CDR1 is SNHLY and CDR2 is FYNNEI. V was pared by 6 bases and J by 3 bases, with 11 bases between. This CDR3 has 13 residues. The CDR3 DNA reads as TGTGCCAGCAGAACGGACAGCTACTATGGCTACACCTTC. This codes for CASRTDSYYGYTF.

The chain employs TRBV30 and TRBJ2-3; D is tentatively TRBD1 or TRBD2 (6 bases each). V was clipped by 3 bases and J by 1 base, with 11 bases between them. Germline loops: CDR1 GTSNPN, CDR2 SVGIG (reference sequence). There are 14 residues in the CDR3. The CDR3 DNA is TGTGCCTGGAGCCCGGAGGGGGGCACAGATACGCAGTATTTT. Translating gives CAWSPEGGTDTQYF.

The chain uses TRBV29-1 and TRBJ2-3; D not resolved. The CDR3 extends over 12 amino acids. Looked up from germline, CDR1 is SQVTM and CDR2 is ANQGSEA. Trimming took off 3 bases at V and 2 bases at J, with 6 bases between the two ends. The CDR3 bases are TGCAGCGTTGACAGGTCCACAGATACGCAGTATTTT. It encodes CSVDRSTDTQYF.

The rearrangement joins TRBV2 to TRBJ2-2; D not resolved. From germline, CDR1 is SNHLY and CDR2 FYNNEI. The CDR3 sequence is 14 residues long. Trimming pared 7 bases from V and 2 bases from J, leaving 11 bases between. In DNA, the CDR3 is TGTGCCAGCACCCGGGCCACCAACACCGGGGAGCTGTTTTTT. Translated, it gives CASTRATNTGELFF.